These 32 T cell receptor beta chains were all obtained from the same sample, sequenced in a study of cytomegalovirus exposure and HLA in healthy donors. Primers: 60 Vbeta forward and 13 Jbeta reverse. The method was immunoSEQ multiplex PCR; TCRdb's version includes in-frame clones alone and lacks a portion of them. The table has about 200,000 clones, 70% to 80% seen once. The sequencing input was PBMCs. These receptors came from a woman aged 25 to 45 in good health and CMV-seropositive.

A single count supports this clone. The chain has TRBV30 and TRBJ1-2; TRBD1 aligns across 11 bases. Germline V gives CDR1 GTSNPN, CDR2 SVGIG (reference sequence). The CDR3 totals 13 residues. The V segment lost 1 base and the J segment 8 bases; nucleotides outside the gene matches: 3. CDR3 sequence reads: CAWSGTGGRGYTF. In DNA form, the CDR3 reads TGTGCCTGGAGTGGGACAGGGGGCCGGGGCTACACCTTC. The entire variable domain, with the rest obtained from reference TRBV30 and TRBJ1-2, is as follows: SQTIHQWPATLVQPVGSPLSLECTVEGTSNPNLYWYRQAAGRGLQLLFYSVGIGQISSEVPQNLSASRPQDRQFILSSKKLLLSDSGFYLCAWSGTGGRGYTFGSGTRLTVV.

The chain combines TRBV6-1 with TRBJ2-2, with 7 bases that match TRBD1. Germline loops: CDR1 MNHNS, CDR2 SASEGT. CDR3 length: 15 amino acids. J lost 6 bases, V lost 8 bases, and 12 bases had no gene match. CDR3 protein: CASGRGIRGSGELFF. The CDR3 coding sequence is TGTGCCAGCGGTCGTGGCATCAGGGGGTCCGGGGAGCTGTTTTTT.

A few counts support this clone. This rearrangement joins TRBV29-1 to TRBJ2-6; TRBD1 might be the D (5 bases). There are 14 residues in the CDR3. The ends were cut back, 4 bases at V and 2 bases at J, with 9 bases in the middle. CDR1 is SQVTM, CDR2 ANQGSEA, per germline. The CDR3 is CSVGGKTGANVLTF. The CDR3, as DNA: TGCAGCGTTGGGGGCAAGACTGGGGCCAACGTCCTGACTTTC. The variable domain in full, with the rest retrieved from reference TRBV29-1 and TRBJ2-6, is SAVISQKPSRDICQRGTSLTIQCQVDSQVTMMFWYRQQPGQSLTLIATANQGSEATYESGFVIDKFPISRPNLTFSTLTVSNMSPEDSSIYLCSVGGKTGANVLTFGAGSRLTVL.

The rearrangement links TRBV29-1 to TRBJ1-1, with 7 bases fitting TRBD1. There are 13 residues in the CDR3. With 5 bases clipped from V and 1 base from J, the junction kept 4 bases outside the gene matches. CDR1 is SQVTM, CDR2 ANQGSEA, per germline. DNA for the CDR3: TGCAGCGTTCGGAAGGGGGCGAACACTGAAGCTTTCTTT. This codes for CSVRKGANTEAFF.

The V gene is TRBV15, the J gene TRBJ1-1, with D tentatively TRBD1 (6 bases). The V end lost 0 bases, the J end lost 4 bases, and 9 bases lay between the germline ends. CDR3 length: 14 residues. Germline values: CDR1 LNHNV, CDR2 YYDKDF (reference sequence). The CDR3, as DNA: TGTGCCACCAGCAGAGATTTGGGGGCCACTGAAGCTTTCTTT. It specifies CATSRDLGATEAFF.

This clone was recorded only once. CDR3 in amino acids: CASSTQGANEQFF. The CDR3 bases are TGTGCCAGTAGTACACAGGGGGCAAATGAGCAGTTCTTC. The rearrangement links TRBV19 to TRBJ2-1; 9 bases map to TRBD1. This CDR3 has 13 amino acids. V lost 4 bases, J lost 7 bases, and 2 bases stayed unmatched. Germline CDR1 LNHDA, CDR2 SQIVND (reference sequence).

The chain links TRBV29-1 to TRBJ1-5, with 8 bases fitting TRBD1. V lost 6 bases and J lost 6; bases outside the gene matches: 7. CDR1 and CDR2 (germline): SQVTM, ANQGSEA. The CDR3 consists of 13 residues. The CDR3 sequence: CSVGQGVGQPQHF. In DNA, the CDR3 is TGCAGCGTCGGACAGGGAGTAGGTCAGCCCCAGCATTTT. The whole variable domain, remainder taken from reference TRBV29-1 and TRBJ1-5, is SAVISQKPSRDICQRGTSLTIQCQVDSQVTMMFWYRQQPGQSLTLIATANQGSEATYESGFVIDKFPISRPNLTFSTLTVSNMSPEDSSIYLCSVGQGVGQPQHFGDGTRLSIL.

The chain uses TRBV7-6 and TRBJ1-1, with D unclear. Germline CDR1 reads SGHVS; CDR2 reads FNYEAQ. V lost 6 bases and J lost 1, with 9 bases in between. The CDR3 extends over 13 amino acids. CDR3 amino acids: CASSSATNTEAFF. CDR3 nucleotides: TGTGCCAGCAGTTCTGCTACGAACACTGAAGCTTTCTTT.

This clone appeared a few times. The V gene is TRBV15, the J gene TRBJ1-5; D is ambiguous. From germline, CDR1 is LNHNV and CDR2 YYDKDF (reference sequence). Trimming cost V 4 bases and J 4 bases, with 11 bases left between them. There are 14 residues in the CDR3. The CDR3 sequence is CATSIGGPNQPQHF. In DNA, the CDR3 is TGTGCCACCAGCATTGGCGGCCCAAATCAGCCCCAGCATTTT.

This clone has only one observation. The genes are TRBV25-1 and TRBJ2-1; 8 bases fit TRBD2. Trimming at V came to 5 bases and at J to 5 bases, leaving 17 bases not matched to a gene. CDR1 is MGHDK, CDR2 SYGVNS, per germline. This CDR3 spans 18 amino acids. The CDR3 region has the DNA TGTGCCAGCAGTTCTCCCCCTGGGGGTGCGGGGGGAAACAATGAGCAGTTCTTC. Its protein product is CASSSPPGGAGGNNEQFF.

This chain joins TRBV9 and TRBJ1-5; D gene uncertain. Trimming removed 3 bases at V and 1 base at J, with 11 bases between. The CDR3 length is 15 residues. CDR1 and CDR2 from the germline V gene are SGDLS and YYNGEE. For the CDR3, the DNA is TGTGCCAGCAGCGCCGGAGGGTACAGCAATCAGCCCCAGCATTTT. Protein sequence: CASSAGGYSNQPQHF. Full variable domain (missing parts from reference TRBV9 and TRBJ1-5): DSGVTQTPKHLITATGQRVTLRCSPRSGDLSVYWYQQSLDQGLQFLIQYYNGEERAKGNILERFSAQQFPDLHSELNLSSLELGDSALYFCASSAGGYSNQPQHFGDGTRLSIL.

This sequence joins TRBV9 and TRBJ2-2, with 10 bases lining up with TRBD2. Germline loops: CDR1 SGDLS, CDR2 YYNGEE. The CDR3 loop spans 16 amino acids. V dropped 1 base and J dropped 1; count of bases not matched to a gene: 1. The CDR3 loop is CASSVSGRGNTGELFF. The CDR3 DNA is TGTGCCAGCAGCGTAAGCGGGAGGGGGAACACCGGGGAGCTGTTTTTT.

This chain connects TRBV9 to TRBJ2-3; a weak D match, TRBD2 (5 bases). This CDR3 region has 16 residues. Germline V gene data show CDR1 as SGDLS and CDR2 as YYNGEE. The germline V and J ends were trimmed by 4 bases and 3 bases, with 18 bases remaining between them. The CDR3 DNA reads as TGTGCCAGCAGCTCCGTACGCGGGCTCGGGACAGATACGCAGTATTTT. It translates to CASSSVRGLGTDTQYF.

The chain couples TRBV4-3 to TRBJ1-4; 7 bases are a match to TRBD1. This CDR3 is 16 amino acids long. The germline V gene encodes CDR1 LGHNA and CDR2 YSLEER. V lost 1 base to trimming and J lost 5 bases; unmatched junction nucleotides: 7. Here the CDR3 DNA reads TGCGCCAGCAGCCAAGTCCTACAGGGGAGGAATGAAAAACTGTTTTTT. This translates into CASSQVLQGRNEKLFF.

The chain combines TRBV30 with TRBJ1-4; 11 positions match TRBD1. Germline V gene data show CDR1 as GTSNPN and CDR2 as SVGIG (reference sequence). The CDR3 has 18 amino acids. The J segment lost 8 bases and the V segment lost 3 bases, leaving 17 bases of the junction unmatched. The CDR3 nucleotides are TGTGCCTGGAGCCCCCCCGGGACAGGGGGACTGTTGCGGGAAAAACTGTTTTTT. This translates into CAWSPPGTGGLLREKLFF.

The chain combines TRBV30 with TRBJ1-3; TRBD1 is a possible D gene (6 bases). Trimming removed 2 bases from V and 2 bases from J, with 13 bases in between. The CDR3 is made up of 15 amino acids. Germline V gives CDR1 GTSNPN, CDR2 SVGIG (reference sequence). The DNA of the CDR3 is TGTGCCTGGAGTCCCGACGGGACAACTGGAAACACCATATATTTT. It encodes CAWSPDGTTGNTIYF.

This clone appeared a few times. The chain is built from TRBV18 and TRBJ1-1; a weak D match, TRBD1 (5 bases). This CDR3 spans 16 amino acids. The germline gives CDR1 KGHSH, CDR2 LQKENI. Trimming took off 3 bases at V and 6 bases at J, with 20 bases between the two ends. The CDR3 nucleotides read TGTGCCAGCTCACCTTATGGGGGGTCGGGTTTGGCTGAAGCTTTCTTT. It encodes CASSPYGGSGLAEAFF.

V and J are TRBV6-4 and TRBJ2-1, with 11 bases lining up with TRBD2. V was pared by 6 bases and J by 10 bases, with 5 bases of the junction left unmatched. CDR1 and CDR2 from the germline V gene are MRHNA and SNTAGT. The CDR3 is 13 amino acids. In DNA form, the CDR3 reads TGTGCCAGCAGCGCGACTAGCGGGACGGAGCAGTTCTTC. Translation gives CASSATSGTEQFF.

The V call is TRBV6-5, the J call TRBJ2-5; maybe TRBD2 (6 bases). The J call is uncertain, as TRBJ2-7 better fits the DNA end. Germline loops: CDR1 MNHEY, CDR2 SVGAGI. CDR3 size: 14 residues. The CDR3 DNA reads as TGTGCCAGCAAGGTCGGTCGGGGGACGTCCGAGCAGTACTTC. Translated: CASKVGRGTSEQYF.

The V and J genes are TRBV2 and TRBJ2-3, with TRBD2 matching over 13 bases. From germline, CDR1 is SNHLY and CDR2 FYNNEI. The CDR3 has 16 amino acids. After removal of 6 bases from V and 5 bases from J, the junction contained 8 bases not matched to a gene. CDR3 loop: CASRATSGGGGDTQYF. The CDR3, as DNA: TGTGCCAGCAGAGCTACTAGCGGGGGGGGAGGAGATACGCAGTATTTT.

Remarks on this clone: A read error may account for a junction end that differs from germline. V gene TRBV7-7 combines with J gene TRBJ2-1, with D tentatively TRBD2 (5 bases). Germline V gene sequence: CDR1 SSHAT, CDR2 FNYEAQ (reference sequence). The CDR3 extends over 15 amino acids. CDR3 DNA: TGTGCTAGCAGCCCCTCCCCCGCGGGCAAAAATGAGCAGTTCTTC. Encoded protein: CASSPSPAGKNEQFF. Together with reference TRBV7-7 and TRBJ2-1, the CDR3 gives the full variable domain: GAGVSQSPRYKVTKRGQDVTLRCDPISSHATLYWYQQALGQGPEFLTYFNYEAQPDKSGLPSDRFSAERPEGSISTLTIQRTEQRDSAMYRCASSPSPAGKNEQFFGPGTRLTVL.

This CDR3 is CAQGLAGLEQYF. The CDR3 coding sequence is TGTGCCCAAGGCCTAGCGGGACTCGAGCAGTACTTC. The chain employs TRBV30 and TRBJ2-7; TRBD2 aligns across 9 bases. Germline CDR1 is GTSNPN and CDR2 is SVGIG (reference sequence). The CDR3 has 12 residues. V shed 8 bases and J 6 bases; nucleotides not matched to a gene: 8. Full variable domain (outside the CDR3, taken from reference TRBV30 and TRBJ2-7): SQTIHQWPATLVQPVGSPLSLECTVEGTSNPNLYWYRQAAGRGLQLLFYSVGIGQISSEVPQNLSASRPQDRQFILSSKKLLLSDSGFYLCAQGLAGLEQYFGPGTRLTVT.

V is TRBV4-2 and J is TRBJ2-3, with 8 bases that match TRBD1. V gave up 1 base and J gave up 6 bases; unmatched junction bases: 6. The CDR3 is made up of 15 amino acids. The germline V gene encodes CDR1 LGHNA and CDR2 YNFKEQ. The CDR3 is CASSQADRGADTQYF. Written as DNA, the CDR3 is TGTGCCAGCAGCCAAGCCGACAGGGGTGCGGATACGCAGTATTTT.

This sequence joins TRBV30 and TRBJ1-4; no definite D call. V was clipped by 6 bases and J by 11 bases, with 13 bases between them. The CDR3 is 11 amino acids. Germline V CDR1 and CDR2: GTSNPN, SVGIG (reference sequence). CDR3 loop: CACRGFGKLFF. The CDR3 DNA reads TGTGCCTGTCGGGGTTTCGGGAAACTGTTTTTT.

The chain joins TRBV27 to TRBJ2-2, with 7 bases fitting TRBD1. Germline CDR1 MNHEY, CDR2 SMNVEV (reference sequence). J lost 5 bases, V lost 5 bases, and 11 bases had no gene match. The CDR3 spans 16 residues. CDR3 coding DNA: TGTGCCAGCAGTCTAAGGGGGCGTAGGGAGACCGGGGAGCTGTTTTTT. Translated, it gives CASSLRGRRETGELFF.

This clone occurred once. The chain is built from TRBV15 and TRBJ2-2; no definite D call. From germline, CDR1 is LNHNV and CDR2 YYDKDF (reference sequence). Trimming took 6 bases from V and 0 from J, leaving 5 bases between them. The CDR3 totals 13 residues. This CDR3 reads CATRHANTGELFF. CDR3 nucleotides: TGTGCCACCAGACACGCGAACACCGGGGAGCTGTTTTTT.

The genes are TRBV6-4 and TRBJ2-2, with D perhaps TRBD1 (6 bases). CDR3 length equals 14 residues. Germline V gene sequence: CDR1 MRHNA, CDR2 SNTAGT. The ends were cut back, 5 bases at V and 0 bases at J, with 7 bases in the middle. CDR3 region: CASSNRANTGELFF. In nucleotides, the CDR3 is TGTGCCAGCAGTAACAGGGCGAACACCGGGGAGCTGTTTTTT.

The V gene is TRBV5-1, the J gene TRBJ2-3; D might be TRBD1 (6 bases). V shed 0 bases and J shed 4 bases, with 9 bases lying between them. Germline CDR1 and CDR2: SGHRS and YFSETQ. This CDR3 contains 14 residues. CDR3 residues: CASSLGQGPDTQYF. CDR3 sequence (DNA): TGCGCCAGCAGCTTGGGGCAGGGGCCAGATACGCAGTATTTT. The whole variable domain, filled in from reference TRBV5-1 and TRBJ2-3, reads KAGVTQTPRYLIKTRGQQVTLSCSPISGHRSVSWYQQTPGQGLQFLFEYFSETQRNKGNFPGRFSGRQFSNSRSEMNVSTLELGDSALYLCASSLGQGPDTQYFGPGTRLTVL.

This clone came up once. V usage is TRBV28 and J usage is TRBJ2-7; the D gene is possibly TRBD1 (6 bases). The germline V gene encodes CDR1 MDHEN and CDR2 SYDVKM. The CDR3 consists of 11 residues. Trimming stripped 6 bases from V and 3 bases from J, with 6 bases between. The CDR3: CASSRGYEQYF. For the CDR3, the DNA is TGTGCCAGCAGCAGGGGCTACGAGCAGTACTTC.

This clone was observed a single time. V gene TRBV19 combines with J gene TRBJ1-2, with 7 bases fitting TRBD1. Trimming took 8 bases from V and 5 from J; bases not matched to a gene: 8. The CDR3 contains 13 residues. CDR1 is LNHDA, CDR2 SQIVND, per germline (reference sequence). The CDR3 region is CASRPRDRYGYTF. As DNA, the CDR3 is TGTGCCAGTCGACCCCGGGACAGATATGGCTACACCTTC.

The chain recombines TRBV5-1 with TRBJ2-3; TRBD1 agrees at 7 bases. The CDR3 covers 14 residues. J gave up 0 bases and V 8 bases, and 6 bases lay outside the gene matches. Per the germline V gene, CDR1 is SGHRS and CDR2 is YFSETQ. The CDR3 sequence: CASSPGQSTDTQYF. The CDR3 coding sequence is TGCGCCAGTTCCCCGGGACAGAGCACAGATACGCAGTATTTT.

This chain connects TRBV5-4 to TRBJ2-5; tentative D call: TRBD2 (6 bases). The V end lost 4 bases, the J end lost 5 bases, and 6 bases lay between the germline ends. In germline, CDR1 is SGHNT, CDR2 YYREEE (reference sequence). The CDR3 spans 11 residues. The CDR3 sequence: CASSGGETQYF. The CDR3 bases are TGTGCCAGCAGCGGGGGGGAGACCCAGTACTTC.